This TCR beta chain was retrieved from a study of regulatory T cells in long-lasting Graves disease. Points from the study as a whole: Persistent Graves' patients showed less TCR diversity than newly diagnosed ones.

From germline, CDR1 is SGHRS and CDR2 YFSETQ. This CDR3 spans 14 amino acids. Trimming shortened V by 3 bases and J by 0 bases, and 7 bases separated the two germline ends. Worth noting for this clonotype: What it binds is not known.

Combining iRepertoire HTBI primers with Arm-PCR of CDR3 regions, the authors built TCR beta libraries. TCRdb passed the multiplex PCR reads through MiXCR, listing each CDR3 protein once. The repertoire holds 400,000 or so distinct CDR3 sequences, with roughly a quarter as singletons. Time point given: persistent/refractory GD, antithyroid drugs over 5 years with positive TRAb. Isolated PBMC RNA provided the starting material for the TCR library. Graves' disease diagnosis relied on American Thyroid Association guidelines. The sample in question was peripheral blood mononuclear cells (PBMCs), obtained when the disease was refractory, from a patient treated with antithyroid drugs. The chain joins TRBV5-1 to TRBJ1-3; no reliable D call. The source of this sequence is a female donor with Graves disease. CDR3 nucleotides: TGCGCCAGCAGCTCCTCGAGCTCTGGAAACACCATATATTTT. Residues: CASSSSSSGNTIYF.